One sample yielded the 6 T cell receptor beta chains listed below, sequenced in a study of glioma-infiltrating T cells after dendritic cell vaccination. Assay: immunoSEQ multiplex PCR; the TCRdb copy retains only in-frame clones and omits some. The sample carries 55,000 to 75,000 clones, 81% recorded once. Material: blood, obtained before dendritic cell vaccination. These receptors were taken from a human donor with glioblastoma.

The sample holds a few counts of this clone. V gene TRBV2 combines with J gene TRBJ1-5, with no clear D. V was pared by 4 bases and J by 7 bases, with 14 bases between. Germline assignment: CDR1 SNHLY and CDR2 FYNNEI. The CDR3 consists of 14 residues. The CDR3 DNA reads as TGTGCCAGCAGTGTGGAGGGATCTGAGCAGCCCCAGCATTTT. Protein sequence: CASSVEGSEQPQHF.

This clone has just a few counts. The rearrangement joins TRBV13 to TRBJ1-4; 10 bases line up with TRBD1. CDR1 PRHDT and CDR2 FYEKMQ come from the germline V gene (reference sequence). CDR3 size: 16 residues. V dropped 5 bases and J dropped 6; count of bases not matched to a gene: 9. CDR3 amino acids: CASSRRPGTGDEKLFF. CDR3 bases: TGTGCCAGCAGCCGCCGACCCGGGACAGGGGATGAAAAACTGTTTTTT.

CDR3 loop: CASSSLDRGSNEQFF. The CDR3 DNA is TGCGCCAGCAGCTCATTGGACAGGGGTAGCAATGAGCAGTTCTTC. The genes are TRBV5-1 and TRBJ2-1; 9 positions agree with TRBD1. The CDR3 consists of 15 residues. After removal of 3 bases from V and 6 bases from J, the junction contained 7 bases not matched to a gene. From germline, CDR1 is SGHRS and CDR2 YFSETQ. The complete variable domain, with remaining parts taken from reference TRBV5-1 and TRBJ2-1, reads KAGVTQTPRYLIKTRGQQVTLSCSPISGHRSVSWYQQTPGQGLQFLFEYFSETQRNKGNFPGRFSGRQFSNSRSEMNVSTLELGDSALYLCASSSLDRGSNEQFFGPGTRLTVL.

This rearrangement joins TRBV5-6 to TRBJ2-5; 7 bases map to TRBD1. The CDR3 runs 15 residues. Trimming removed 4 bases from V and 1 base from J; junction bases left unmatched: 7. Germline loops: CDR1 SGHDT, CDR2 YYEEEE. The CDR3 sequence: CASSQAGQAQETQYF. CDR3 DNA sequence: TGTGCCAGCAGCCAAGCCGGACAGGCCCAAGAGACCCAGTACTTC.

This rearrangement joins TRBV7-9 to TRBJ1-5; 8 nucleotides align to TRBD1. The germline CDR1 and CDR2 sequences are SEHNR and FQNEAQ (reference sequence). CDR3 length: 15 residues. The trim removed 5 bases at V and 4 bases at J, leaving 7 bases unmatched. The CDR3 loop reads CASSQAQGANQPQHF. The CDR3 nucleotides are TGTGCCAGCAGCCAAGCTCAGGGGGCGAATCAGCCCCAGCATTTT.

In its sample, this clone is medium-sized (0.01 to 0.1%). V and J are TRBV6-1 and TRBJ2-7; D gene unclear. There are 12 residues in the CDR3. V lost 8 bases and J 2 bases, leaving 10 bases between the germline ends. Germline CDR1 reads MNHNS; CDR2 reads SASEGT. The CDR3 loop reads CASSSNTYEQYF. In nucleotides, the CDR3 is TGTGCCAGCTCATCTAATACCTACGAGCAGTACTTC.